These 15 T cell receptor beta chains were all obtained from the same sample, sequenced in a study of control samples from healthy donors and cancer patients. Assay: immunoSEQ multiplex PCR; the TCRdb copy retains only in-frame clones and omits some. This repertoire shows about 120,000 clones, 92% found once; its top ten account for approximately 2.2%. Sequenced: blood. The receptors come from a woman aged 50 to 60 in good health.

The chain combines TRBV3-1 (or the pseudogene TRBV3-2) with TRBJ2-1; D unresolved. V dropped 5 bases and J dropped 6 bases, with 11 bases sitting between them. Germline V gene data show CDR1 as LGHDT and CDR2 as YNNKEL (reference sequence). This CDR3 is 13 amino acids long. The CDR3 sequence is CASSFRRSNEQFF. The CDR3 DNA follows: TGTGCCAGCAGCTTTCGGCGGAGCAATGAGCAGTTCTTC.

The genes are TRBV12-3 or TRBV12-4 and TRBJ1-2; D not certain. Trimming stripped 3 bases from V and 6 bases from J, with 11 bases between. There are 13 residues in the CDR3. CDR3 in amino acids: CASSFIGRDGYTF. CDR3 bases: TGTGCCAGCAGTTTTATTGGGCGAGATGGCTACACCTTC.

J is TRBJ2-1 and V is TRBV11-2, with 7 bases matching TRBD1. Looked up from germline, CDR1 is SGHAT and CDR2 is FQNNGV. There are 15 residues in the CDR3. The V segment lost 5 bases and the J segment 1 base; nucleotides outside the gene matches: 5. The CDR3 loop reads CASSRGTESYNEQFF. The CDR3 DNA is TGTGCCAGCAGCCGAGGGACAGAATCCTACAATGAGCAGTTCTTC.

This clone was detected a few times. The V gene is TRBV5-1, the J gene TRBJ1-5; maybe TRBD1 (5 bases). Per germline, CDR1 SGHRS and CDR2 YFSETQ. The CDR3 runs to 15 residues. Trimming pared 2 bases from V and 6 bases from J, leaving 15 bases between. The CDR3, as DNA: TGCGCCAGCAGCTTCGCAGGGAGCGACGGTCAGCCCCAGCATTTT. Protein sequence: CASSFAGSDGQPQHF.

This chain links TRBV5-6 with TRBJ2-7; TRBD2 might be the D (6 bases). Trimming stripped 7 bases from V and 0 bases from J, with 11 bases between. The germline gives CDR1 SGHDT, CDR2 YYEEEE. This CDR3 has 13 amino acids. The CDR3 sequence: CASVRLDSYEQYF. The CDR3 coding sequence is TGTGCCAGCGTCCGACTAGACTCCTACGAGCAGTACTTC.

The count of this clone is one. The chain recombines TRBV7-9 with TRBJ2-1; 12 bases line up with TRBD2. Trimming at V came to 1 base and at J to 5 bases, leaving 6 bases not matched to a gene. This CDR3 comprises 17 residues. Germline CDR1 and CDR2: SEHNR and FQNEAQ (reference sequence). CDR3 amino acids: CASSLVSRLAGDNEQFF. DNA of the CDR3: TGTGCCAGCAGCTTAGTATCCCGACTAGCGGGGGACAATGAGCAGTTCTTC.

This clone was recorded once. The chain couples TRBV10-3 to TRBJ1-1; TRBD1 might be the D (6 bases). The CDR3 totals 13 residues. Trimming took 2 bases from V and 4 from J, leaving 8 bases between them. Germline CDR1 ENHRY, CDR2 SYGVKD. The DNA for the CDR3 is TGTGCCATCAGTGAGACAGGGTCCACTGAAGCTTTCTTT. This gives the protein CAISETGSTEAFF.

This sequence joins TRBV27 and TRBJ1-2; D unclear. Trimming shortened V by 4 bases and J by 7 bases, and 10 bases separated the two germline ends. The CDR3 runs 12 residues. The V gene's germline CDR1 is MNHEY and CDR2 SMNVEV (reference sequence). The CDR3 sequence is CASSSGRGGYTF. In DNA form, the CDR3 reads TGTGCCAGCAGTTCCGGGAGAGGTGGCTACACCTTC.

The V and J genes are TRBV29-1 and TRBJ1-1; no clear D. Germline V lookup: CDR1 SQVTM, CDR2 ANQGSEA. V lost 3 bases, J lost 2 bases, and 13 bases lay in between. The CDR3 contains 14 residues. CDR3 sequence reads: CSVDSGFRNTEAFF. The CDR3 coding sequence is TGCAGCGTTGATTCGGGGTTCCGTAACACTGAAGCTTTCTTT.

With respect to this clone: Other DNA variants within this sample encode the same CDR3. The chain couples TRBV12-3 or TRBV12-4 to TRBJ1-5, with no clear D. V dropped 2 bases and J dropped 2 bases, with 4 bases sitting between them. The CDR3 is made up of 13 amino acids. The CDR3 region has the DNA TGTGCCAGCAGTTTAAGGGGCAATCAGCCCCAGCATTTT. Protein: CASSLRGNQPQHF.

The chain recombines TRBV29-1 with TRBJ1-1; D is uncertain. The germline CDR1 and CDR2 sequences are SQVTM and ANQGSEA. V gave up 5 bases and J gave up 0 bases, with 10 bases separating them. The CDR3 length is 13 residues. The CDR3: CSVTEAMNTEAFF. CDR3 sequence (DNA): TGCAGCGTTACGGAGGCCATGAACACTGAAGCTTTCTTT.

The chain recombines TRBV6-5 with TRBJ2-7, with 10 bases matching TRBD2. Germline V gives CDR1 MNHEY, CDR2 SVGAGI. J gave up 1 base and V 7 bases, and 7 bases lay outside the gene matches. CDR3 size: 15 residues. This CDR3 reads CASTSGSPPSYEQYF. The CDR3 nucleotides are TGTGCCAGCACTAGCGGGAGTCCCCCTTCCTACGAGCAGTACTTC.

This chain joins TRBV28 and TRBJ1-1; tentative D call: TRBD1 (5 bases). V dropped 6 bases and J dropped 1 base, with 12 bases sitting between them. The CDR3 is 14 amino acids. CDR1 and CDR2 (germline): MDHEN, SYDVKM. The CDR3 DNA sequence: TGTGCCAGCAGGGATGGGGGGAGGAACACTGAAGCTTTCTTT. Its translation is CASRDGGRNTEAFF.

Only one count was recorded for this clone. The V gene is TRBV5-8, the J gene TRBJ1-5; no reliable D call. There are 15 residues in the CDR3. Trimming took 4 bases from V and 1 from J, leaving 12 bases between them. In germline, CDR1 is SGHTS, CDR2 YDEGEE. The CDR3 spells CASSHRVGSNQPQHF. The CDR3 coding sequence is TGTGCCAGCAGCCATCGGGTGGGGAGCAATCAGCCCCAGCATTTT.

V usage is TRBV18 and J usage is TRBJ1-2; D is undetermined. V gave up 1 base and J gave up 2 bases, with 8 bases separating them. Germline V gives CDR1 KGHSH, CDR2 LQKENI. There are 14 residues in the CDR3. CDR3 DNA sequence: TGTGCCAGCTCACCACAAGCTTCCAACTATGGCTACACCTTC. Encoded protein: CASSPQASNYGYTF.